Only a few counts were recorded for the clone carrying this T cell receptor (beta chain). As yet, its antigen is unknown. Trimming took off 1 base at V and 11 bases at J, with 14 bases between the two ends. Germline assignment: CDR1 SNHLY and CDR2 FYNNEI. The CDR3 runs 13 residues. The data stem from a study of beta chain features in type 1 diabetes. Study background: Healthy donors resembled patients in age, gender and cell yields. Regarding the study as a whole: TCRB CDR3 length was moderately but significantly reduced in all four CD4+ subsets of Type 1 diabetes patients. Within the patient group, naive, central memory and Treg TCRB repertoires appeared more similar to each other than within healthy donors.

cDNA synthesis used the whole RNA isolate, giving expressed TCRB sequences. The data were produced by immunoSEQ multiplex PCR, yet TCRdb's version contains in-frame clones alone and is incomplete. The sample carries 600,000 or so clones, over 12% recorded once. Each donor gave one heparinised blood draw averaging around 120 mL. Each sorted fraction was over 95% pure. This TCR derives from a man aged 18 to 29 with type 1 diabetes. This chain connects TRBV2 to TRBJ1-1; D remains ambiguous. Material for sequencing was naive CD4+ T cells from blood. CDR3 region: CASSEERSRKAFF. The CDR3 coding sequence is TGTGCCAGCAGTGAAGAGAGGTCGCGGAAGGCTTTCTTT.